This TCR beta chain was retrieved from a study of blood T cell repertoires in COVID-19. In the study's own analysis: Nucleated cell counts were estimated from reference gene primer amplification. The method was immunoSEQ multiplex PCR; TCRdb's version includes in-frame clones alone and lacks a portion of them. V and J calls and clone size are those listed in that table; D and trimming were worked out from the DNA. The profile shows 200,000 to 300,000 clones, nearly 85% of them singletons. CDR3 size: 15 residues. V was shortened by 0 bases and J by 3 bases, with 11 bases between the two germline ends. The germline gives CDR1 MNHEY, CDR2 SVGEGT.

The sample taken for sequencing was peripheral blood. The TCR comes from a human donor in a cohort sampled during active COVID-19. This sequence joins TRBV6-2 or TRBV6-3 and TRBJ1-2, with D unclear. CDR3 in amino acids: CASSYSRGFDYGYTF. The CDR3 DNA reads as TGTGCCAGCAGTTACTCAAGAGGGTTTGACTATGGCTACACCTTC.